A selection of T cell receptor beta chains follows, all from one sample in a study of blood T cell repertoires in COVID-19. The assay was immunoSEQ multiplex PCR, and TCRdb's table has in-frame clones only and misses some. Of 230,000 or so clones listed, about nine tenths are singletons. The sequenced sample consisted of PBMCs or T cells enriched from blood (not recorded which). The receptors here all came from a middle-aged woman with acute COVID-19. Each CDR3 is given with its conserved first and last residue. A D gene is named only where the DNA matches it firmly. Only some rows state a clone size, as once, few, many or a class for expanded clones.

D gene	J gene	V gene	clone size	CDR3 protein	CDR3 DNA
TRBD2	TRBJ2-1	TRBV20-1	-	CSASRLAGGGYNEQFF	TGCAGTGCTAGTAGGCTAGCGGGAGGAGGGTACAATGAGCAGTTCTTC
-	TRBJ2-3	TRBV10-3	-	CAISESGDTQYF	TGTGCCATCAGTGAGTCCGGGGATACGCAGTATTTT
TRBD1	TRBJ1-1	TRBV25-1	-	CASGHRGVRTEAFF	TGTGCCAGCGGACACAGGGGGGTACGGACTGAAGCTTTCTTT
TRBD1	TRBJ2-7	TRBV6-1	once	CASSGVDAGQGAYEQYF	TGTGCCAGCAGTGGGGTGGATGCGGGACAGGGGGCCTACGAGCAGTACTTC
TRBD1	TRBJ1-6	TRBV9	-	CASSVLQGQGYNSPLHF	TGTGCCAGCAGCGTCCTACAGGGGCAGGGGTATAATTCACCCCTCCACTTT
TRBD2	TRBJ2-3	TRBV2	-	CASSPSGGRTDTQYF	TGTGCCAGCAGCCCTAGCGGGGGCCGCACAGATACGCAGTATTTT
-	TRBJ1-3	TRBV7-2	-	CASSPQALVSGNTIYF	TGTGCCAGCAGCCCGCAGGCGTTAGTCTCTGGAAACACCATATATTTT
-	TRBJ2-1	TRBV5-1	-	CASSLGGGAYNEQFF	TGCGCCAGCAGCTTGGGCGGGGGCGCCTACAATGAGCAGTTCTTC
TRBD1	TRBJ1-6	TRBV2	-	CASSGTGLNSPLHF	TGTGCCAGCAGTGGGACAGGCCTAAATTCACCCCTCCACTTT
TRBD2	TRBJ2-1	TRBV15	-	CATSRTRTAGTSRNNEQFF	TGTGCCACCAGCAGAACAAGGACAGCCGGGACTAGCAGAAACAATGAGCAGTTCTTC
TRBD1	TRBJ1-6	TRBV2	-	CASSDRTGNSPLHF	TGTGCCAGCAGTGACCGGACAGGGAATTCACCCCTCCACTTT